The 21 T cell receptor beta chains below were found in one sample sequenced in a study of shared clonotypes between healthy human individuals. The protocol was immunoSEQ multiplex PCR, while the TCRdb copy is restricted to in-frame clones and leaves out a portion. The table records about 1.4 million clones, roughly 96% of them present only once. Sequencing used naive CD4+ T cells sorted from blood. Regarding subset: CD45RA+ positively selected. Receptors were obtained from a man between 25 and 39 years old in good health.

The CDR3 bases are TGTGCCATCAGCAAACAGACAGGCTCCATAGCGGGAGCTCTACACGAGCAGTACTTC. Amino acids: CAISKQTGSIAGALHEQYF. The V call is TRBV10-3, the J call TRBJ2-7, with 9 bases aligning to TRBD2. Germline V gene sequence: CDR1 ENHRY, CDR2 SYGVKD. The CDR3 totals 19 residues. Trimming at V came to 6 bases and at J to 5 bases, leaving 23 bases not matched to a gene.

CDR3 nucleotides: TGTGCCAGCGGAGACAGGGGTTCCTCTGGGGCCAACGTCCTGACTTTC. This sequence encodes CASGDRGSSGANVLTF. The chain links TRBV19 to TRBJ2-6, with 8 bases that match TRBD1. V was pared by 9 bases and J by 0 bases, with 7 bases of the junction left unmatched. Per the germline V gene, CDR1 is LNHDA and CDR2 is SQIVND (reference sequence). There are 16 residues in the CDR3.

The CDR3 DNA reads as TGCGCCAGCAGCTTGTTCTCGTCGGACACTGAAGCTTTCTTT. Translation gives CASSLFSSDTEAFF. The chain has TRBV5-1 and TRBJ1-1; D unclear. The V end was cut by 1 base, the J end by 3 bases, with 10 bases between. CDR3 length: 14 amino acids. Per the germline V gene, CDR1 is SGHRS and CDR2 is YFSETQ.

The chain recombines TRBV5-1 with TRBJ2-7, with a weak D call TRBD1 (6 bases). Trimming removed 0 bases at V and 4 bases at J, with 14 bases between. Germline CDR1 and CDR2: SGHRS and YFSETQ. The CDR3 is 15 residues long. Here the CDR3 DNA reads TGCGCCAGCAGCTTGGTGGGGACATCCCCGTACGAGCAGTACTTC. This sequence encodes CASSLVGTSPYEQYF.

V is TRBV11-2 and J is TRBJ2-1; D may correspond to TRBD1 or TRBD2 (5 bases each). Trimming left V 4 bases short and J 6 bases short, with 22 bases between. This CDR3 is 17 amino acids long. The germline V gene has CDR1 SGHAT and CDR2 FQNNGV. The CDR3, as DNA: TGTGCCAGCAGCTCCCCGCAGCGGACAACGCGACCCAATGAGCAGTTCTTC. The encoded protein is CASSSPQRTTRPNEQFF.

The chain links TRBV6-1 to TRBJ2-1, with D unresolved. This CDR3 is built from 13 residues. Germline CDR1 MNHNS, CDR2 SASEGT. V shed 5 bases and J shed 2 bases, with 7 bases lying between them. CDR3: CASSSAPYNEQFF. CDR3 sequence (DNA): TGTGCCAGCAGTTCCGCACCCTACAATGAGCAGTTCTTC.

This chain links TRBV7-3 with TRBJ1-1, with TRBD1 matching over 9 bases. J was trimmed by 5 bases and V by 3 bases; bases with no gene match: 7. The CDR3 spans 15 residues. Per the germline V gene, CDR1 is SGHTA and CDR2 is FQGTGA. The CDR3 protein is CASSLTGGSFTEAFF. As DNA, the CDR3 is TGTGCCAGCAGCTTGACAGGGGGGTCCTTTACTGAAGCTTTCTTT. Combining the CDR3 with reference TRBV7-3 and TRBJ1-1 gives the whole variable domain GAGVSQTPSNKVTEKGKYVELRCDPISGHTALYWYRQSLGQGPEFLIYFQGTGAADDSGLPNDRFFAVRPEGSVSTLKIQRTERGDSAVYLCASSLTGGSFTEAFFGQGTRLTVV.

The V and J genes are TRBV12-5 and TRBJ1-1; 7 bases agree with TRBD1. Trimming at V came to 6 bases and at J to 0 bases, leaving 10 bases not matched to a gene. This CDR3 has 16 amino acids. Germline V gene lookup returns CDR1 LGHNT and CDR2 FRNRAP. CDR3 protein: CASGRGDRVMNTEAFF. The DNA of the CDR3 is TGTGCTAGTGGCCGCGGAGACAGGGTCATGAACACTGAAGCTTTCTTT. Full variable domain (rest looked up from reference TRBV12-5 and TRBJ1-1): DARVTQTPRHKVTEMGQEVTMRCQPILGHNTVFWYRQTMMQGLELLAYFRNRAPLDDSGMPKDRFSAEMPDATLATLKIQPSEPRDSAVYFCASGRGDRVMNTEAFFGQGTRLTVV.

The chain is built from TRBV2 and TRBJ2-4, with TRBD2 identical over 10 bases. J was trimmed by 5 bases and V by 2 bases; bases with no gene match: 6. Germline values: CDR1 SNHLY, CDR2 FYNNEI. CDR3 length equals 16 residues. The CDR3 nucleotides are TGTGCCAGCAGTGAAAGCCTAGCGGGAGTCCAAAACATTCAGTACTTC. The encoded protein is CASSESLAGVQNIQYF.

A remark on this clone: The same CDR3 can be traced to other DNA sequences in this sample. The rearrangement links TRBV11-2 to TRBJ2-1, with D unresolved. The CDR3 totals 14 residues. Per the germline V gene, CDR1 is SGHAT and CDR2 is FQNNGV. V was pared by 1 base and J by 12 bases, with 16 bases between. CDR3 sequence reads: CASSLVGSSGWQFF. The CDR3 nucleotides read TGTGCCAGCAGCTTAGTCGGTTCCTCCGGATGGCAGTTCTTC.

A remark on this clone: Other DNA sequences within the sample encode an identical CDR3. The J gene is TRBJ1-1, the V gene TRBV5-1; no clear D gene. Germline V gene data show CDR1 as SGHRS and CDR2 as YFSETQ. The germline V and J ends were trimmed by 0 bases and 4 bases, with 10 bases remaining between them. This CDR3 has 14 residues. The CDR3 DNA follows: TGCGCCAGCAGCTTGGGGGGTGGGAGCACTGAAGCTTTCTTT. Translated: CASSLGGGSTEAFF.

This chain links TRBV2 with TRBJ2-7, with 12 bases aligning to TRBD1. CDR1 is SNHLY and CDR2 is FYNNEI in the germline V gene. The J segment lost 5 bases and the V segment lost 7 bases, leaving 3 bases of the junction unmatched. This CDR3 has 13 amino acids. The CDR3 is CASTGTGGNEQYF. CDR3 DNA: TGTGCCAGCACCGGGACAGGGGGCAACGAGCAGTACTTC.

This clone was observed once. This chain links TRBV5-8 with TRBJ2-7; the D call may be TRBD1 or TRBD2 (5 bases each). Trimming stripped 0 bases from V and 3 bases from J, with 13 bases between. The CDR3 consists of 15 residues. Germline loops: CDR1 SGHTS, CDR2 YDEGEE. As DNA, the CDR3 is TGTGCCAGCAGCTTGGCTCCGAGGGGTCTCTACGAGCAGTACTTC. It codes for CASSLAPRGLYEQYF.

V usage is TRBV4-1 and J usage is TRBJ1-2; 7 nucleotides match TRBD1. CDR3 length: 13 residues. Trimming took 4 bases from V and 4 from J; bases not matched to a gene: 3. Germline V gives CDR1 MGHRA, CDR2 YSYEKL. Here the CDR3 DNA reads TGCGCCAGCAGCCCCCGGGACAGCTATGGCTACACCTTC. Amino acid sequence: CASSPRDSYGYTF.

CDR3 protein: CAWSSRTGADQPQHF. The CDR3 coding sequence is TGTGCCTGGAGCTCTCGGACAGGAGCGGATCAGCCCCAGCATTTT. The chain is built from TRBV30 and TRBJ1-5; TRBD1 matches at 7 bases. J lost 5 bases, V lost 3 bases, and 10 bases had no gene match. The CDR3 runs to 15 residues. The germline V gene encodes CDR1 GTSNPN and CDR2 SVGIG (reference sequence). Based on the CDR3 plus reference TRBV30 and TRBJ1-5, the full variable domain is SQTIHQWPATLVQPVGSPLSLECTVEGTSNPNLYWYRQAAGRGLQLLFYSVGIGQISSEVPQNLSASRPQDRQFILSSKKLLLSDSGFYLCAWSSRTGADQPQHFGDGTRLSIL.

The V gene is TRBV5-1, the J gene TRBJ1-4, with 9 bases identical to TRBD1. This CDR3 region has 14 residues. V lost 3 bases, J lost 5 bases, and 2 bases stayed unmatched. CDR1 is SGHRS and CDR2 is YFSETQ in the germline V gene. CDR3 bases: TGCGCCAGCAGCTCCGGGACAGGGAATGAAAAACTGTTTTTT. Its protein is CASSSGTGNEKLFF.

This chain joins TRBV6-6 and TRBJ1-5; possibly TRBD1 for D (5 bases). The CDR3 totals 15 residues. Trimming took 10 bases from V and 0 from J, leaving 16 bases between them. Germline CDR1 and CDR2: MNHNY and SVGAGI (reference sequence). The CDR3 region is CATTRGVLSNQPQHF. The CDR3 DNA reads TGTGCCACCACCCGGGGCGTCCTTAGCAATCAGCCCCAGCATTTT.

This chain uses TRBV19 with TRBJ1-5; TRBD1 aligns across 9 bases. V lost 8 bases to trimming and J lost 1 base; unmatched junction nucleotides: 12. The CDR3 length is 17 residues. Looked up from germline, CDR1 is LNHDA and CDR2 is SQIVND (reference sequence). CDR3 DNA sequence: TGTGCCAGTTCAGTGGACAGGGGCGTCCCGAGCAATCAGCCCCAGCATTTT. The encoded protein is CASSVDRGVPSNQPQHF.

The V call is TRBV7-3, the J call TRBJ2-2; no definite D call. Germline-derived CDR1 and CDR2 are SGHTA and FQGTGA. The CDR3 spans 16 residues. The V and J ends lost 1 base and 2 bases respectively, with 11 bases between them. DNA for the CDR3: TGTGCCAGCAGCTTAATTAGGCCCCCTAACACCGGGGAGCTGTTTTTT. It encodes CASSLIRPPNTGELFF.

The chain is built from TRBV7-9 and TRBJ2-7; D is unresolved. The germline V gene encodes CDR1 SEHNR and CDR2 FQNEAQ (reference sequence). The length of the CDR3 is 14 residues. Trimming took off 5 bases at V and 4 bases at J, with 15 bases between the two ends. For the CDR3, the DNA is TGTGCCAGCAGCACTTCAACTACCGCTTACGAGCAGTACTTC. It is translated as CASSTSTTAYEQYF.

V usage is TRBV4-3 and J usage is TRBJ1-3, with 9 bases lining up with TRBD1. J was trimmed by 1 base and V by 3 bases; bases with no gene match: 4. The CDR3 has 16 amino acids. Germline V lookup: CDR1 LGHNA, CDR2 YSLEER. The CDR3 here is CASSHVQGASGNTIYF. CDR3 nucleotide sequence: TGCGCCAGCAGCCACGTACAGGGGGCGTCTGGAAACACCATATATTTT.